Sequencing of this T cell receptor (beta chain) was carried out in a study of blood T cell repertoires in COVID-19. Across the study: Sample material is recorded as cDNA or gDNA derived from T cells, B-cell-depleted T cells, or PBMCs.

TCRdb's copy holds only in-frame clones and misses some; the assay was immunoSEQ multiplex PCR. The sample carries around 210,000 clones, 80% recorded once. Trimming took 5 bases from V and 2 from J; bases not matched to a gene: 7. CDR3 length equals 16 residues. CDR1 LNHDA and CDR2 SQIVND come from the germline V gene (reference sequence). V usage is TRBV19 and J usage is TRBJ2-1, with 9 positions matching TRBD2. The sequence was obtained from a woman in her sixties or seventies with acute or convalescent COVID-19. The sequencing input was peripheral blood. The CDR3 nucleotides are TGTGCCAGTAGTTCCAGACTAGCGGCAACCTACAATGAGCAGTTCTTC. Translating it yields CASSSRLAATYNEQFF.